The 23 T cell receptor beta chains reported below all come from one sample, sequenced in a study of CD8 T cells in Susac syndrome. After extraction with the RNeasy kit, roughly 0.45 to 1 ug of the RNA was reverse transcribed using random hexamers. TCRdb processed the immunoSEQ multiplex PCR reads anew with MiXCR; each CDR3 protein has one entry. Found here are 100,000 to 150,000 distinct CDR3 sequences, 90% to 95% of them singletons; the top ten hold roughly 0.11%. Sequenced input: CD4+ T cells from PBMCs. All receptors come from a human donor in good health.

This chain links TRBV6-5 with TRBJ2-1; perhaps TRBD2 as D (6 bases). Germline lookup yields CDR1 MNHEY and CDR2 SVGAGI. V gave up 2 bases and J gave up 6 bases, with 14 bases separating them. The CDR3 contains 15 residues. DNA for the CDR3: TGTGCCAGCAGTTACGGTGCGGGGTCACTCAATGAGCAGTTCTTC. Translating it yields CASSYGAGSLNEQFF.

This chain connects TRBV23-1 to TRBJ1-1, with D perhaps TRBD1 (5 bases). TRBV23-1 belongs to the ORF category, with a function that is uncertain. Trimming pared 2 bases from V and 5 bases from J, leaving 12 bases between. CDR3 length: 14 residues. The DNA for the CDR3 is TGCGCCAGCAGTCAACCTCAGGGTCAAACTGAAGCTTTCTTT. Protein product: CASSQPQGQTEAFF.

V is TRBV24-1 and J is TRBJ2-1, with D perhaps TRBD2 (7 bases). This CDR3 has 17 residues. CDR1 is KGHDR, CDR2 SFDVKD, per germline. Trimming took off 3 bases at V and 3 bases at J, with 17 bases between the two ends. This CDR3 is CATSDAGLGGFYNEQFF. CDR3 DNA sequence: TGTGCCACCAGTGATGCCGGACTAGGGGGGTTCTACAATGAGCAGTTCTTC.

The rearrangement links TRBV12-3 or TRBV12-4 to TRBJ2-7; 12 nucleotides match TRBD2. This CDR3 is built from 15 residues. V shed 5 bases and J 3 bases; nucleotides not matched to a gene: 5. The CDR3 DNA follows: TGTGCCAGCAGTGCGAGGACTAGCGGGATCTACGAGCAGTACTTC. Translated, it gives CASSARTSGIYEQYF.

V and J are TRBV7-9 and TRBJ2-5; D is perhaps TRBD1 or TRBD2 (5 bases each). Trimming took off 5 bases at V and 5 bases at J, with 18 bases between the two ends. Germline values: CDR1 SEHNR, CDR2 FQNEAQ (reference sequence). The CDR3 extends over 15 amino acids. Written as DNA, the CDR3 is TGTGCCAGCAGCCACACCGGGACGGTTAAGGAGACCCAGTACTTC. Translating gives CASSHTGTVKETQYF.

The V gene is TRBV5-1, the J gene TRBJ1-1; no clear D. The CDR3 length is 15 residues. CDR1 is SGHRS and CDR2 is YFSETQ in the germline V gene. V was trimmed by 0 bases and J by 2 bases, leaving 11 bases between them. CDR3 in DNA: TGCGCCAGCAGCTTGGTCGCGGGGTTTAACACTGAAGCTTTCTTT. Residues: CASSLVAGFNTEAFF.

This clonotype was found a few times. The chain joins TRBV4-2 to TRBJ1-1; 7 nucleotides agree with TRBD1. Germline CDR1 is LGHNA and CDR2 is YNFKEQ. The CDR3 is made up of 15 amino acids. J lost 7 bases, V lost 4 bases, and 12 bases had no gene match. The CDR3 DNA is TGTGCCAGCAGCCGGGATTCACAGGGGCAGGGTGAAGCTTTCTTT. This sequence encodes CASSRDSQGQGEAFF.

The J gene is TRBJ2-3, the V gene TRBV7-9, with unresolved D. The CDR3 sequence is 12 residues long. Trimming took off 4 bases at V and 5 bases at J, with 7 bases between the two ends. CDR1 SEHNR and CDR2 FQNEAQ come from the germline V gene (reference sequence). CDR3 coding DNA: TGTGCCAGCAGCTCCAAGCGAGATACGCAGTATTTT. Its translation: CASSSKRDTQYF.

The gene calls are TRBV13 and TRBJ2-5; the match to TRBD2 covers 11 bases. Losses at the gene ends were 5 bases for V and 3 bases for J; bases not matched to a gene: 14. Germline V gene data show CDR1 as PRHDT and CDR2 as FYEKMQ (reference sequence). There are 18 residues in the CDR3. The chain's CDR3 is CASSVDGLAGGREETQYF. CDR3 in DNA: TGTGCCAGCAGCGTAGATGGGCTAGCGGGAGGAAGAGAAGAGACCCAGTACTTC.

The V call is TRBV5-1, the J call TRBJ2-7; D call uncertain. Between the trimmed V and J ends, which lost 2 bases and 5 bases, there was a span of 14 bases. Per germline, CDR1 SGHRS and CDR2 YFSETQ. The CDR3 has 14 residues. CDR3 bases: TGCGCCAGCAGCTTAGGCCTGGCCCTCGACGAGCAGTACTTC. Translating gives CASSLGLALDEQYF. Full variable domain (rest looked up from reference TRBV5-1 and TRBJ2-7): KAGVTQTPRYLIKTRGQQVTLSCSPISGHRSVSWYQQTPGQGLQFLFEYFSETQRNKGNFPGRFSGRQFSNSRSEMNVSTLELGDSALYLCASSLGLALDEQYFGPGTRLTVT.

The chain combines TRBV5-1 with TRBJ2-5, with D possibly matching TRBD1 (5 bases). The CDR3 contains 12 residues. Germline CDR1 SGHRS, CDR2 YFSETQ. The V gene lost 6 bases and the J gene lost 2 bases, with 8 bases spanning the gap. The CDR3 protein is CASKAGQETQYF. The DNA of the CDR3 is TGCGCCAGCAAGGCAGGGCAAGAGACCCAGTACTTC.

The CDR3: CASSQAVSGRGPYEQYF. Here the CDR3 DNA reads TGTGCCAGCAGCCAAGCTGTTAGCGGGAGAGGCCCCTACGAGCAGTACTTC. The chain recombines TRBV3-1 with TRBJ2-7; 9 bases match TRBD2. The CDR3 totals 17 residues. The ends lost 1 base at V and 2 bases at J; junction bases unmatched: 9. Looked up from germline, CDR1 is LGHDT and CDR2 is YNNKEL (reference sequence).

V and J are TRBV19 and TRBJ1-4; D gene unclear. Germline lookup yields CDR1 LNHDA and CDR2 SQIVND (reference sequence). This CDR3 is 15 amino acids long. V gave up 6 bases and J gave up 5 bases, with 16 bases separating them. The CDR3 DNA follows: TGTGCCAGTAGCGGCAATTTCGCAGGAAATGAAAAACTGTTTTTT. It is translated as CASSGNFAGNEKLFF.

The chain uses TRBV5-1 and TRBJ2-6; 7 nucleotides line up with TRBD2. This CDR3 comprises 17 residues. V shed 4 bases and J 2 bases; nucleotides not matched to a gene: 9. Per the germline V gene, CDR1 is SGHRS and CDR2 is YFSETQ. CDR3 nucleotides: TGCGCCAGCAGCCCGAGGGCGGGAGCTACTGGGGCCAACGTCCTGACTTTC. Amino acid sequence: CASSPRAGATGANVLTF.

The chain recombines TRBV27 with TRBJ2-3; D may be TRBD1 (6 bases). Germline CDR1 and CDR2: MNHEY and SMNVEV (reference sequence). This CDR3 region has 12 residues. The V gene lost 2 bases and the J gene lost 6 bases, with 6 bases spanning the gap. CDR3 sequence: CASSLQGDTQYF. In DNA, the CDR3 is TGTGCCAGCAGTTTACAGGGGGATACGCAGTATTTT.

The V and J genes are TRBV5-6 and TRBJ2-6, with 9 nucleotides matching TRBD2. The V gene's germline CDR1 is SGHDT and CDR2 YYEEEE. V gave up 4 bases and J gave up 2 bases; unmatched junction bases: 7. CDR3 length equals 17 residues. The CDR3 sequence is CASSRLAGVAGANVLTF. The CDR3 coding sequence is TGTGCCAGCAGCAGATTAGCGGGAGTGGCTGGGGCCAACGTCCTGACTTTC. The complete variable domain, with remaining parts taken from reference TRBV5-6 and TRBJ2-6, reads DAGVTQSPTHLIKTRGQQVTLRCSPKSGHDTVSWYQQALGQGPQFIFQYYEEEERQRGNFPDRFSGHQFPNYSSELNVNALLLGDSALYLCASSRLAGVAGANVLTFGAGSRLTVL.

The chain couples TRBV19 to TRBJ1-1; D may be TRBD1 (5 bases). The CDR3 is 14 residues long. CDR1 and CDR2 (germline): LNHDA, SQIVND (reference sequence). Trimming took 3 bases from V and 0 from J, leaving 8 bases between them. The CDR3 is CASSMKGLNTEAFF. The CDR3 DNA reads as TGTGCCAGTAGTATGAAGGGGCTGAACACTGAAGCTTTCTTT. The full variable domain, in which reference TRBV19 and TRBJ1-1 provide the parts outside the CDR3, is DGGITQSPKYLFRKEGQNVTLSCEQNLNHDAMYWYRQDPGQGLRLIYYSQIVNDFQKGDIAEGYSVSREKKESFPLTVTSAQKNPTAFYLCASSMKGLNTEAFFGQGTRLTVV.

The V gene is TRBV28, the J gene TRBJ2-7; 8 bases match TRBD1. V was pared by 5 bases and J by 4 bases, with 1 base of the junction left unmatched. This CDR3 is built from 12 residues. Germline V lookup: CDR1 MDHEN, CDR2 SYDVKM. The CDR3 sequence is CASSRTGYEQYF. The CDR3 bases are TGTGCCAGCAGTCGGACAGGGTACGAGCAGTACTTC.

The chain uses TRBV3-1 and TRBJ2-3; TRBD1 agrees at 9 bases. Looked up from germline, CDR1 is LGHDT and CDR2 is YNNKEL (reference sequence). This CDR3 spans 16 amino acids. Unmatched junction bases numbered 10, after V lost 6 bases and J lost 3 bases. This chain's CDR3 is CASSLWTGEVTDTQYF. CDR3 sequence (DNA): TGTGCCAGCAGTCTATGGACAGGGGAAGTGACAGATACGCAGTATTTT.

This chain links TRBV7-8 with TRBJ2-1; perhaps TRBD2 as D (5 bases). The V end was cut by 5 bases, the J end by 7 bases, with 15 bases between. The V gene's germline CDR1 is SGHVS and CDR2 FQNEAQ. This CDR3 is 14 amino acids long. This chain's CDR3 is CASSPEPGSNEQFF. CDR3 coding DNA: TGTGCCAGCAGCCCCGAGCCGGGAAGTAATGAGCAGTTCTTC.

The chain uses TRBV6-1 and TRBJ1-2; 11 bases map to TRBD1. After removal of 6 bases from V and 4 bases from J, the junction contained 16 bases not matched to a gene. Germline CDR1 MNHNS, CDR2 SASEGT. This CDR3 has 18 amino acids. CDR3 region: CASRPNSGTGGPRYGYTF. CDR3 sequence (DNA): TGTGCCAGCAGACCGAACTCCGGGACAGGGGGTCCTCGCTATGGCTACACCTTC.

This rearrangement joins TRBV18 to TRBJ2-7, with 7 bases that match TRBD2. This CDR3 spans 14 amino acids. From germline, CDR1 is KGHSH and CDR2 LQKENI. The V segment lost 5 bases and the J segment 2 bases; nucleotides outside the gene matches: 6. The CDR3 DNA reads as TGTGCCAGCTCAGAAACTAGCGTTCCCTACGAGCAGTACTTC. Its protein product is CASSETSVPYEQYF.

The chain is built from TRBV5-1 and TRBJ2-6, with no clear D. Between the trimmed V and J ends, which lost 0 bases and 0 bases, there was a span of 7 bases. This CDR3 is built from 16 residues. Germline-derived CDR1 and CDR2 are SGHRS and YFSETQ. The CDR3 loop reads CASSLEAISGANVLTF. The CDR3 DNA follows: TGCGCCAGCAGCTTGGAAGCGATCTCTGGGGCCAACGTCCTGACTTTC.